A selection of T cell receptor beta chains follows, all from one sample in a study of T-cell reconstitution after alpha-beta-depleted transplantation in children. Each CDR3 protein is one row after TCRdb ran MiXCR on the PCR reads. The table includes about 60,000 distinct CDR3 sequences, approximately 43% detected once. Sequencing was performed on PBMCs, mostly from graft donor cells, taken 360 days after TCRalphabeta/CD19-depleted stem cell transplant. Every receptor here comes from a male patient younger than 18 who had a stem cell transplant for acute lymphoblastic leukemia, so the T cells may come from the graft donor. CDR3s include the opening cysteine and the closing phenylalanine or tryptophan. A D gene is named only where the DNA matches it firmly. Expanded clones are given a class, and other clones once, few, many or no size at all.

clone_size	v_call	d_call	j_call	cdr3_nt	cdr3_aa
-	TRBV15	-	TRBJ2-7	TGTGCCACCTCATTGCTCCGGGCTGGGTACGAGCAGTACTTC	CATSLLRAGYEQYF
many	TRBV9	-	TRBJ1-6	TGTGCCAGCAGCTCCGCACGCTCACCCCTCCACTTT	CASSSARSPLHF
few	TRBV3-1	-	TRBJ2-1	TGTGCCAGCAGCCCAAGGGTCATGGGTGAGCAGTTCTTC	CASSPRVMGEQFF
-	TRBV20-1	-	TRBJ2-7	TGCGGTGCTCGAGACTACGAGCAGTACTTC	CGARDYEQYF
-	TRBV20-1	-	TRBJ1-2	TGCAGTGCTAGAGTCCCGGGGCTCTATGGCTACACCTTC	CSARVPGLYGYTF
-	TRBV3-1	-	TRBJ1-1	TGTGCCAGCAGTCTAGGACATTCCGGTGAAGCTTTCTTT	CASSLGHSGEAFF
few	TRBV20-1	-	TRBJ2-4	TGCAGTGCTAGAGATTCGGGGGAGCCAAAAAACATTCAGTACTTC	CSARDSGEPKNIQYF
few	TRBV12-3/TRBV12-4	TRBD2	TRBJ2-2	TGTGCCAGCAGCCCCGGGACTAGCGGGGGGGCCCGAATCAAGTCCGGGGAGCTGTTTTTT	CASSPGTSGGARIKSGELFF
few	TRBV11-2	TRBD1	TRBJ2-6	TGTGCCAGCAGCTTCCTTCGGACAGGGTCCTCTGGGGCCAACGTCCTGACTTTC	CASSFLRTGSSGANVLTF
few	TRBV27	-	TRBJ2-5	TGTGCCAGCAGTTTCCCCCAAGAGACCCAGTACTTC	CASSFPQETQYF
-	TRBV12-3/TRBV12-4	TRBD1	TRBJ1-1	TGTGCCAGCAGGGAGACAGGGGGCCCTGAAGCTTTCTTT	CASRETGGPEAFF
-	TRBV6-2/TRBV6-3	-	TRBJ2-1	TGTGCCAGCAGTCAGAGTAACAGGTACAATGAGCAGTTCTTC	CASSQSNRYNEQFF
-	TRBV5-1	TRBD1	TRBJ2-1	TGCGCCAGCAGGGCCGGGACAGGGAACAATGAGCAGTTCTTC	CASRAGTGNNEQFF
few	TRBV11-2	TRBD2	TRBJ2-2	TGTGCCAGCAGCTCCAGCGGGAGGTACACCGGGGAGCTGTTTTTT	CASSSSGRYTGELFF
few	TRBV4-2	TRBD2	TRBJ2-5	TGTGCCAGCAGCCAATCTCTCTCCCGACTAGCGGGGGCACAAGAGACCCAGTACTTC	CASSQSLSRLAGAQETQYF
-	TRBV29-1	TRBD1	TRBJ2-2	TGCAGCGTTGTGGTCAGGGGGCTGCCCGGGGAGCTGTTTTTT	CSVVVRGLPGELFF
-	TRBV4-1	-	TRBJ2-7	TGCGCCAGCAGCCAAGAGCAGGGGTGGTACGAGCAGTACTTC	CASSQEQGWYEQYF
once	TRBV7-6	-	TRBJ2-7	TGTGCCAGCAGCTTAGGTGAGGGGTCCTACGAGCAGTACTTC	CASSLGEGSYEQYF
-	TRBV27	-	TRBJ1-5	TGTGCCAGCAAAATCTCCGGAATTAGCAATCAGCCCCAGCATTTT	CASKISGISNQPQHF
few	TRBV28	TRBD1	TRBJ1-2	TGTGCCAGCAGTGTGGACAGGGGGCATGGCTACACCTTC	CASSVDRGHGYTF
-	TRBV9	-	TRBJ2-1	TGTGCCAGCAGCGTGAGAGGGACCTACTCCTACAATGAGCAGTTCTTC	CASSVRGTYSYNEQFF
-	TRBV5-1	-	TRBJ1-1	TGCGCCAGCAGCCCCCTGCCTGGGACCACTGAAGCTTTCTTT	CASSPLPGTTEAFF
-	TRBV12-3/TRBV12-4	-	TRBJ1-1	TGTGCCAGCAGAGCGAGGGACGGACGACACCAATTT	CASRARDGRHQF
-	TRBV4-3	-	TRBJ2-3	TGCGCCAGCAGCCATGGACACCGCGATACGCAGTATTTT	CASSHGHRDTQYF
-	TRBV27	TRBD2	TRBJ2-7	TGTGCCAGCAGTATCGGGACTAGTCTAGGGGCTACCTACGAGCAGTACTTC	CASSIGTSLGATYEQYF
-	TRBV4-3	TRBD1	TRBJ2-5	TGCGCCAGCAGCCAAGATTGGACAGGTGGGGAGACCCAGTACTTC	CASSQDWTGGETQYF
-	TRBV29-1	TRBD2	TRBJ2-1	TGCAGCGTTGAATTCGCGGGGGGGCCCTACAATGAGCAGTTCTTC	CSVEFAGGPYNEQFF
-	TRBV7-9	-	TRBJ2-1	TGTGCCACCAGCCCAAAGGAGGCCTACAATGAGCAGTTCTTC	CATSPKEAYNEQFF
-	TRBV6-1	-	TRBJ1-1	TGTGCCAGCAGTGACTGGGACAAGAACACTGAAGCTTTCTTT	CASSDWDKNTEAFF
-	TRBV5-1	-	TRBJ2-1	TGCGCCAGCAGTCGGTCCCACAATGAGCAGTTCTTC	CASSRSHNEQFF
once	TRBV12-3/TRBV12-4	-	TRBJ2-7	TGTGCCAGCACTCATTCGGACGGCTACGAGCAGTACTTC	CASTHSDGYEQYF
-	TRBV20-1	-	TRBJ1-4	TGCAGTGCTAGAGGTGCGATGAGCCGGGGAGATGGTGAAAAACTGTTTTTT	CSARGAMSRGDGEKLFF
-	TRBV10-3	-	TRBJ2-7	TGTGCCATCAGTGAGTCAAGGACAGCGAGCTCCTACGAGCAGTACTTC	CAISESRTASSYEQYF
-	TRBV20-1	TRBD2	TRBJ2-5	TGCAGTGCTAACGGGGGAGGGGAGACCCAGTACTTC	CSANGGGETQYF
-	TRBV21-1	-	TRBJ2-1	TGTGCCAGCAGCCTTTGGGAGGGGGGCAACAATGAGCAGTTCTTC	CASSLWEGGNNEQFF
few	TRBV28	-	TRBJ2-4	TGTGCCAGCAGTTCTCCTGCTGGACCTTTTTTAGCCAAAAACATTCAGTACTTC	CASSSPAGPFLAKNIQYF
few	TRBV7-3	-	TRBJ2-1	TGTGCCAGCAGCTGGGGTGGGGTGATCAATGAGCAGTTCTTC	CASSWGGVINEQFF
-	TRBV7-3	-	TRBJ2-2	TGTGCCAGCAGCTATGGCGCCGGGGAGCTGTTTTTT	CASSYGAGELFF
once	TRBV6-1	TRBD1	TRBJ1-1	TGTGCCAGCAGTCGACAGGGACGGAGAGACACTGAAGCTTTCTTT	CASSRQGRRDTEAFF
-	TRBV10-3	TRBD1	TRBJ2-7	TGTGCCATCAGCATTATACAGGGGCGGAGGGAGCAGTACTTC	CAISIIQGRREQYF
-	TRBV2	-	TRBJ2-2	TGTGCCAGTTCTCAGAGCAAGAACACCGGGGAGCTGTTTTTT	CASSQSKNTGELFF
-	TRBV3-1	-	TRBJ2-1	TGTGCCAGCAGCCATAGGGATCCCGATGAGCAGTTCTTC	CASSHRDPDEQFF
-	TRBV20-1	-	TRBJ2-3	TGCAGTGCGAACCTCCGGACGCCTGGGGGGACAGATACGCAGTATTTT	CSANLRTPGGTDTQYF
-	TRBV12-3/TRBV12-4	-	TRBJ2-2	TGTGCCAGCAGCAAGAACACCGGGGAGCTGTTTTTT	CASSKNTGELFF
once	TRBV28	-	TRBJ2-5	TGTGCCACAGGGGATCAGGAGACCCAGTACTTC	CATGDQETQYF
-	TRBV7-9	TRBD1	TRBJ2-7	TGTGCCAGCAGCTTCCGAACAGGGGGTTCCTACGAGCAGTACTTC	CASSFRTGGSYEQYF
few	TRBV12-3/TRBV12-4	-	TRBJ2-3	TGTGCCAGCAGTCCGGGATTTAGCACAGATACGCAGTATTTT	CASSPGFSTDTQYF